Below are 10 T cell receptor beta chains sequenced from a single sample in a study of blood T cell repertoires in COVID-19. Assay used: immunoSEQ multiplex PCR; TCRdb lists only in-frame clones, some missing. Of some 150,000 clones in the sample, roughly 89% were seen once. Sequences were obtained from peripheral blood. The receptors were gathered from a woman aged 50 to 60 with active or convalescent COVID-19.

The J gene is TRBJ2-7, the V gene TRBV5-4, with TRBD2 identical over 13 bases. Germline-derived CDR1 and CDR2 are SGHNT and YYREEE (reference sequence). The CDR3 contains 17 residues. Trimming took 1 base from V and 2 from J; bases not matched to a gene: 6. The DNA for the CDR3 is TGTGCCAGCAGCTTGACTAGCGGGAGGGCCGTTACCTACGAGCAGTACTTC. Translation: CASSLTSGRAVTYEQYF.

This clone was seen once. The chain carries TRBV7-3 and TRBJ2-7; possibly TRBD1 for D (6 bases). The CDR3 covers 14 residues. Trimming removed 4 bases from V and 0 bases from J, with 10 bases in between. The germline V gene has CDR1 SGHTA and CDR2 FQGTGA. The CDR3 region has the DNA TGTGCCAGCAGCTCACACAGGGACTCCTACGAGCAGTACTTC. Residues: CASSSHRDSYEQYF.

The V call is TRBV28, the J call TRBJ1-5, with D unclear. CDR1 and CDR2 from the germline V gene are MDHEN and SYDVKM. The CDR3 runs to 13 residues. Deletions cut 4 bases from V and 1 base from J, with 5 bases between. The CDR3 is CASSSGSNQPQHF. The CDR3 nucleotides read TGTGCCAGCAGTTCGGGAAGCAATCAGCCCCAGCATTTT.

The chain couples TRBV30 to TRBJ1-2; 8 bases agree with TRBD1. Germline values: CDR1 GTSNPN, CDR2 SVGIG (reference sequence). V was pared by 5 bases and J by 4 bases, with 0 bases of the junction left unmatched. The CDR3 has 11 amino acids. The CDR3 DNA is TGTGCCTGGGGGACAGGCTATGGCTACACCTTC. This encodes CAWGTGYGYTF.

V usage is TRBV5-6 and J usage is TRBJ2-2; D unresolved. This CDR3 spans 16 amino acids. V was trimmed by 4 bases and J by 4 bases, leaving 17 bases between them. Germline lookup yields CDR1 SGHDT and CDR2 YYEEEE. The CDR3 loop reads CASSLPRLRSTGELFF. The CDR3 DNA reads TGTGCCAGCAGCCTCCCGCGTTTGAGAAGCACCGGGGAGCTGTTTTTT.

V usage is TRBV30 and J usage is TRBJ2-5; the D gene is possibly TRBD2 (5 bases). Trimming stripped 8 bases from V and 2 bases from J, with 21 bases between. Germline loops: CDR1 GTSNPN, CDR2 SVGIG (reference sequence). CDR3 length: 15 amino acids. CDR3 residues: CARTPSGKSQETQYF. The CDR3 nucleotides read TGTGCCCGCACCCCCTCCGGGAAATCACAAGAGACCCAGTACTTC.

This sequence joins TRBV5-5 and TRBJ1-5; D may be TRBD1 (6 bases). CDR3 length equals 14 residues. From germline, CDR1 is SGHKS and CDR2 YYEKEE (reference sequence). V was shortened by 2 bases and J by 5 bases, with 11 bases between the two germline ends. CDR3 loop: CASSFGQNHQPQHF. DNA of the CDR3: TGTGCCAGCAGCTTCGGACAGAATCATCAGCCCCAGCATTTT. Full variable domain (remainder filled in from reference TRBV5-5 and TRBJ1-5): DAGVTQSPTHLIKTRGQQVTLRCSPISGHKSVSWYQQVLGQGPQFIFQYYEKEERGRGNFPDRFSARQFPNYSSELNVNALLLGDSALYLCASSFGQNHQPQHFGDGTRLSIL.

This sequence joins TRBV27 and TRBJ2-1; D perhaps matches TRBD2 (6 bases). The CDR3 has 14 amino acids. Between the trimmed V and J ends, which lost 6 bases and 7 bases, there was a span of 16 bases. CDR1 is MNHEY and CDR2 is SMNVEV in the germline V gene (reference sequence). The CDR3 here is CASSPGLTRNEQFF. CDR3 DNA: TGTGCCAGCAGCCCCGGGCTGACTAGAAATGAGCAGTTCTTC.

This sequence joins TRBV4-1 and TRBJ2-6, with D maybe TRBD2 (6 bases). Trimming stripped 4 bases from V and 0 bases from J, with 25 bases between. CDR3 size: 21 residues. CDR1 is MGHRA, CDR2 YSYEKL, per germline. The CDR3 coding sequence is TGCGCCAGCAGCCCCTCTCGCCGAGTGGGAGGACTTTTCTCTGGGGCCAACGTCCTGACTTTC. Its protein product is CASSPSRRVGGLFSGANVLTF.

The chain couples TRBV19 to TRBJ1-1, with TRBD1 as a possible D gene (6 bases). This CDR3 is 16 amino acids long. Germline loops: CDR1 LNHDA, CDR2 SQIVND (reference sequence). V lost 2 bases and J 4 bases, leaving 17 bases between the germline ends. CDR3 sequence (DNA): TGTGCCAGTAGTATACCGCAGGGGCCGAGGGGCACTGAAGCTTTCTTT. Protein sequence: CASSIPQGPRGTEAFF.